The 26 T cell receptor beta chains in this list originate from one sample, sequenced in a study of CD8+ T cells in alopecia areata. The treatment denotes: oral pan-JAK inhibitor, 5-10 mg twice daily. Investigators isolated RNA and reverse transcribed it into cDNA to act as the sequencing template. Clones were read by immunoSEQ multiplex PCR, and TCRdb kept only the in-frame ones, dropping some. The top ten hold over 8.5% of the sample, which has under 130,000 clones, 85% to 90% seen once. The sample in question was CD8+ T cells sorted from blood, obtained between weeks 30 and 35, from a patient treated with tofacitinib. The receptors here all came from a human donor with alopecia areata.

This clone was recorded a few times. The chain has TRBV27 and TRBJ2-1; no definite D call. This CDR3 contains 12 residues. CDR1 and CDR2 from the germline V gene are MNHEY and SMNVEV (reference sequence). V was pared by 6 bases and J by 10 bases, with 13 bases between. CDR3 sequence: CASSLGGREQFF. CDR3 sequence (DNA): TGTGCCAGCAGCCTCGGTGGCAGGGAGCAGTTCTTC.

This chain links TRBV28 with TRBJ2-1; D remains unclear. With 10 bases removed from V and 9 bases from J, the gap between germline ends came to 13 bases. The CDR3 has 11 amino acids. The germline gives CDR1 MDHEN, CDR2 SYDVKM. The CDR3 DNA is TGTGCCATTCGAAAAGGTGGTGAGCAGTTCTTC. As protein: CAIRKGGEQFF.

This chain joins TRBV27 and TRBJ1-1, with 9 positions matching TRBD1. J gave up 1 base and V 6 bases, and 3 bases lay outside the gene matches. The CDR3 length is 14 residues. CDR1 is MNHEY, CDR2 SMNVEV, per germline (reference sequence). CDR3 sequence reads: CASRWTGANTEAFF. Written as DNA, the CDR3 is TGTGCCAGCAGGTGGACAGGGGCGAACACTGAAGCTTTCTTT.

This chain links TRBV12-5 with TRBJ1-5, with D perhaps TRBD1 (6 bases). Germline V gene data show CDR1 as LGHNT and CDR2 as FRNRAP. Trimming stripped 5 bases from V and 7 bases from J, with 15 bases between. The CDR3 is 14 amino acids. The CDR3 loop is CASGTQGGSQPQHF. For the CDR3, the DNA is TGTGCTAGTGGTACACAGGGTGGAAGCCAGCCCCAGCATTTT.

The chain combines TRBV28 with TRBJ2-7; possibly TRBD1 for D (5 bases). CDR1 is MDHEN, CDR2 SYDVKM, per germline. The CDR3 spans 13 residues. The germline V and J ends were trimmed by 5 bases and 3 bases, with 11 bases remaining between them. The CDR3 bases are TGTGCCAGCAGTCCGGCGGACAACTACGAGCAGTACTTC. This translates into CASSPADNYEQYF.

This rearrangement joins TRBV15 to TRBJ2-3, with 8 bases lining up with TRBD2. J gave up 5 bases and V 3 bases, and 10 bases lay outside the gene matches. This CDR3 spans 16 amino acids. Per germline, CDR1 LNHNV and CDR2 YYDKDF (reference sequence). CDR3 nucleotides: TGTGCCACCAGCAGGGCAGGGGTAGCGGGATTAGATACGCAGTATTTT. This translates into CATSRAGVAGLDTQYF.

This clone showed up just a few times. The CDR3 DNA reads as TGCGCCAGCAGCTTGGCCGGCGCAGATACGCAGTATTTT. Encoded protein: CASSLAGADTQYF. The genes are TRBV5-1 and TRBJ2-3, with D unresolved. Trimming shortened V by 0 bases and J by 4 bases, and 6 bases separated the two germline ends. The CDR3 totals 13 residues. Germline V gene sequence: CDR1 SGHRS, CDR2 YFSETQ.

The genes are TRBV5-6 and TRBJ2-1; D not certain. V shed 3 bases and J shed 6 bases, with 7 bases lying between them. The length of the CDR3 is 12 residues. Per the germline V gene, CDR1 is SGHDT and CDR2 is YYEEEE. CDR3 sequence (DNA): TGTGCCAGCAGCTCAAGCAGCAATGAGCAGTTCTTC. Its protein is CASSSSSNEQFF.

In its sample, this clone was seen once. V and J are TRBV7-3 and TRBJ2-3, with 9 bases identical to TRBD2. CDR3 size: 15 residues. V gave up 8 bases and J gave up 2 bases; unmatched junction bases: 8. Germline V gene lookup returns CDR1 SGHTA and CDR2 FQGTGA. CDR3 region: CASGSSGGLTDTQYF. The CDR3 coding sequence is TGTGCCAGCGGCTCCAGCGGGGGGCTCACAGATACGCAGTATTTT.

The rearrangement joins TRBV6-1 to TRBJ1-1; D uncertain. The CDR3 length is 10 residues. V was pared by 1 base and J by 11 bases, with 5 bases between. Germline V CDR1 and CDR2: MNHNS, SASEGT. This chain's CDR3 is CASSEVVAFF. The CDR3 nucleotides read TGTGCCAGCAGTGAAGTCGTCGCTTTCTTT.

The chain employs TRBV7-9 and TRBJ2-7; TRBD2 aligns across 11 bases. The CDR3 runs 15 residues. The germline V gene encodes CDR1 SEHNR and CDR2 FQNEAQ (reference sequence). V dropped 4 bases and J dropped 2; count of bases not matched to a gene: 4. CDR3 coding DNA: TGTGCCAGCAGCTGGACTAGCGGGCGCACCTACGAGCAGTACTTC. Translation: CASSWTSGRTYEQYF.

The chain recombines TRBV29-1 with TRBJ1-2; D is possibly TRBD1 (6 bases). The V gene lost 3 bases and the J gene lost 4 bases, with 12 bases spanning the gap. The CDR3 has 13 amino acids. Germline CDR1 SQVTM, CDR2 ANQGSEA. CDR3 sequence: CSVEDGDIYGYTF. DNA of the CDR3: TGCAGCGTTGAGGATGGGGACATCTATGGCTACACCTTC.

The rearrangement uses TRBV5-4 and TRBJ2-3; D is ambiguous. This CDR3 region has 12 residues. Per the germline V gene, CDR1 is SGHNT and CDR2 is YYREEE (reference sequence). Trimming removed 0 bases from V and 9 bases from J, with 8 bases in between. The CDR3 coding sequence is TGTGCCAGCAGCTTGGGGTTGGGCACGCAGTATTTT. Protein product: CASSLGLGTQYF. Together with reference TRBV5-4 and TRBJ2-3, the CDR3 gives the full variable domain: ETGVTQSPTHLIKTRGQQVTLRCSSQSGHNTVSWYQQALGQGPQFIFQYYREEENGRGNFPPRFSGLQFPNYSSELNVNALELDDSALYLCASSLGLGTQYFGPGTRLTVL.

The V gene is TRBV7-6, the J gene TRBJ2-3; D is undetermined. V was cut by 5 bases and J by 0 bases, with 15 bases left in between. CDR1 SGHVS and CDR2 FNYEAQ come from the germline V gene. CDR3 length: 16 amino acids. The CDR3 protein is CASSAVSPTSTDTQYF. CDR3 nucleotide sequence: TGTGCCAGCAGCGCCGTGAGTCCCACTAGCACAGATACGCAGTATTTT.

The chain is built from TRBV16 and TRBJ1-5; D remains unclear. Germline assignment: CDR1 KGHSY and CDR2 FQNENV. V shed 2 bases and J shed 7 bases, with 6 bases lying between them. The CDR3 loop spans 12 amino acids. The CDR3 DNA is TGTGCCAGCAGCCAAACCTCACAGCCCCAGCATTTT. This gives the protein CASSQTSQPQHF.

The chain uses TRBV6-6 and TRBJ1-2, with D hard to call. There are 15 residues in the CDR3. V was shortened by 7 bases and J by 4 bases, with 19 bases between the two germline ends. Germline V gives CDR1 MNHNY, CDR2 SVGAGI (reference sequence). This CDR3 is CASTASESASYGYTF. The CDR3 coding sequence is TGTGCCAGCACCGCCTCGGAGTCCGCCAGCTATGGCTACACCTTC.

The chain joins TRBV4-1 to TRBJ2-7; 7 nucleotides align to TRBD1. V shed 3 bases and J 3 bases; nucleotides not matched to a gene: 8. Germline V gene sequence: CDR1 MGHRA, CDR2 YSYEKL. CDR3 length: 15 amino acids. CDR3 amino acids: CASSHGDRDDYEQYF. CDR3 bases: TGCGCCAGCAGCCATGGGGACAGAGACGACTACGAGCAGTACTTC.

The gene calls are TRBV5-4 and TRBJ2-4; tentative D call: TRBD1 (6 bases). V lost 4 bases and J lost 2, with 10 bases in between. The germline CDR1 and CDR2 sequences are SGHNT and YYREEE (reference sequence). This CDR3 comprises 14 residues. The CDR3 is CASSDDRPKNIQYF. CDR3 nucleotides: TGTGCCAGCAGCGATGACAGGCCCAAAAACATTCAGTACTTC.

This clone was seen a few times. The V call is TRBV29-1, the J call TRBJ2-7; no clear D gene. This CDR3 has 12 residues. V was shortened by 4 bases and J by 7 bases, with 14 bases between the two germline ends. Germline V gene data show CDR1 as SQVTM and CDR2 as ANQGSEA. This chain's CDR3 is CSVGWQPGEQYF. The CDR3 region has the DNA TGCAGCGTTGGATGGCAGCCTGGGGAGCAGTACTTC.

The rearrangement uses TRBV2 and TRBJ2-7; the match to TRBD1 covers 7 bases. J was trimmed by 0 bases and V by 8 bases; bases with no gene match: 4. CDR1 is SNHLY and CDR2 is FYNNEI in the germline V gene. The CDR3 is 13 amino acids. Here the CDR3 reads CASWAGGSYEQYF. CDR3 coding DNA: TGTGCCAGCTGGGCAGGGGGCTCCTACGAGCAGTACTTC.

The count of this clone is one. The J gene is TRBJ2-7, the V gene TRBV7-2; unclear D gene. CDR1 and CDR2 (germline): SGHTA, FQGNSA. The CDR3 extends over 13 amino acids. V dropped 6 bases and J dropped 5 bases, with 14 bases sitting between them. In DNA form, the CDR3 reads TGTGCCAGCAGACCGATTTTGGCCCACGAGCAGTACTTC. Its translation: CASRPILAHEQYF.

V is TRBV6-6 and J is TRBJ2-1; TRBD2 matches at 14 bases. The germline gives CDR1 MNHNY, CDR2 SVGAGI (reference sequence). V gave up 6 bases and J gave up 5 bases; unmatched junction bases: 6. The CDR3 length is 16 residues. The CDR3 loop is CASSRLAGGTNNEQFF. DNA for the CDR3: TGTGCCAGCAGCCGACTAGCGGGAGGGACAAACAATGAGCAGTTCTTC.

As regards this clone: A read error may produce the germline difference seen at one junction end. The chain has TRBV7-9 and TRBJ2-7, with 11 bases aligning to TRBD2. The CDR3 has 16 residues. CDR1 is SEHNR, CDR2 FQNEAQ, per germline (reference sequence). The CDR3 DNA reads as TGTGCCAGCAGCTCTTATCCGGGACTAGCGGACTACCAGCAGTACTTC. It yields the protein CASSSYPGLADYQQYF.

The J gene is TRBJ2-1, the V gene TRBV10-1; D possibly corresponds to TRBD2 (7 bases). V was pared by 4 bases and J by 1 base, with 14 bases between. CDR1 WNHNN and CDR2 SYGVQD come from the germline V gene (reference sequence). The CDR3 is made up of 16 amino acids. The CDR3 sequence is CASSAGGGASYNEQFF. CDR3 coding DNA: TGCGCCAGCAGTGCAGGAGGGGGGGCGTCCTACAATGAGCAGTTCTTC.

This chain joins TRBV27 and TRBJ2-3; D is possibly TRBD1 (6 bases). V was clipped by 6 bases and J by 4 bases, with 14 bases between them. The CDR3 extends over 14 amino acids. Germline CDR1 is MNHEY and CDR2 is SMNVEV (reference sequence). For the CDR3, the DNA is TGTGCCAGCAGAACAGGGCACGGGGCAGATACGCAGTATTTT. Its protein product is CASRTGHGADTQYF.

The genes are TRBV7-2 and TRBJ2-7; D could derive from TRBD1 or TRBD2 (5 bases each). Germline assignment: CDR1 SGHTA and CDR2 FQGNSA. The ends were cut back, 5 bases at V and 5 bases at J, with 16 bases in the middle. The length of the CDR3 is 14 residues. In DNA form, the CDR3 reads TGTGCCAGCAGCCGACCAGGGACCCCCGACGAGCAGTACTTC. This encodes CASSRPGTPDEQYF.